Only a few counts were recorded for the clone carrying this TCR beta chain. Researchers made TCR beta libraries by using iRepertoire HTBI primers and running Arm-PCR on CDR3 regions. TCRdb independently ran MiXCR on the multiplex PCR reads; one entry per CDR3 protein. The sample lists about 430,000 distinct CDR3 sequences; 14% to 15% were seen once. Trimming pared 6 bases from V and 2 bases from J, leaving 13 bases between. The CDR3 totals 14 residues. Germline values: CDR1 MNHNS, CDR2 SASEGT. The data belong to a study of regulatory T cells in long-lasting Graves disease. Turning to the study itself: Antithyroid drug intake by newly diagnosed Graves' patients had lasted under 3 months.

Regarding time point: newly diagnosed GD, antithyroid drugs for less than 3 months. The TCR library was made from RNA extracted from PBMCs. Another study also made use of these data, one on T cells in Graves' hyperthyroidism and ophthalmopathy.

The sequence derives from a woman aged 40 to 55 with Graves disease. The sequences come from peripheral blood mononuclear cells (PBMCs), collected at new diagnosis, from a patient treated with antithyroid drugs. J is TRBJ1-2 and V is TRBV6-1, with D maybe TRBD1 (6 bases). CDR3 protein: CASREGGGNYGYTF. The DNA for the CDR3 is TGTGCCAGCAGGGAGGGGGGAGGGAACTATGGCTACACCTTC.